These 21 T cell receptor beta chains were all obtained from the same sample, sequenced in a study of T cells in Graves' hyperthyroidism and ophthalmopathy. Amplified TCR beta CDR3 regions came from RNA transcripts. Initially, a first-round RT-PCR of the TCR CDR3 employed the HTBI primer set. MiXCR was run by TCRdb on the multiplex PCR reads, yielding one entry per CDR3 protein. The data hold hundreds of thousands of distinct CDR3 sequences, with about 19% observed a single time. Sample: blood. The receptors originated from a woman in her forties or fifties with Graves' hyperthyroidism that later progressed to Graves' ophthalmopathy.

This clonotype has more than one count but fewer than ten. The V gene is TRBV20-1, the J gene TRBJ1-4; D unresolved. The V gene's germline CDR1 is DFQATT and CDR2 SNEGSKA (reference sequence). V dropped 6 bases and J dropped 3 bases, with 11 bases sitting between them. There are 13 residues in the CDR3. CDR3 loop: CSAQPGANEKLFF. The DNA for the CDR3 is TGCAGTGCCCAGCCTGGGGCTAATGAAAAACTGTTTTTT.

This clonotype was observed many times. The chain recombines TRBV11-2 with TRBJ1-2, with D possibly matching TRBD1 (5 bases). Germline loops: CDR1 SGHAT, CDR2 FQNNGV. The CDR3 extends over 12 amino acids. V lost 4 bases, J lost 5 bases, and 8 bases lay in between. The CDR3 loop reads CASSSRQYGYTF. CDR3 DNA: TGTGCCAGCAGCTCCCGACAGTATGGCTACACCTTC.

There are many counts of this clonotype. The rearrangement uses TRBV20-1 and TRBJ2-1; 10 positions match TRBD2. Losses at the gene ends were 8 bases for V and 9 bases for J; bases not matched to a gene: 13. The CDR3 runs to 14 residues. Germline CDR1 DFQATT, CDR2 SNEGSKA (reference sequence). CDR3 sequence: CSSTPAGGPGEQFF. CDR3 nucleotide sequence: TGCAGTTCAACTCCAGCGGGGGGGCCCGGTGAGCAGTTCTTC.

DNA of the CDR3: TGTGCCAGCAGTTACGGGGATTCGGATCAGCCCCAGCATTTT. Translating it yields CASSYGDSDQPQHF. The J gene is TRBJ1-5, the V gene TRBV6-5; D unresolved. Germline CDR1 reads MNHEY; CDR2 reads SVGAGI. V was trimmed by 2 bases and J by 5 bases, leaving 10 bases between them. The CDR3 consists of 14 residues.

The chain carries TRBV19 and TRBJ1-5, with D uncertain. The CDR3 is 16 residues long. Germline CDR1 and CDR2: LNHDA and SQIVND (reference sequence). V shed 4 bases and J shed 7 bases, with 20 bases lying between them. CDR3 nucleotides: TGTGCCAGTAGTACACCGGGCCCCCAGGTTGGCCAGCCCCAGCATTTT. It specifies CASSTPGPQVGQPQHF.

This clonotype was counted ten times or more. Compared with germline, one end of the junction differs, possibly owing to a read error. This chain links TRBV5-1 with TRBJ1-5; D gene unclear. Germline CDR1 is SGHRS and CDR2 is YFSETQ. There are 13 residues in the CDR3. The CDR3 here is CASSLGSNQPQHF. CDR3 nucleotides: TGTGCCAGCAGTTTAGGAAGCAATCAGCCCCAGCATTTT.

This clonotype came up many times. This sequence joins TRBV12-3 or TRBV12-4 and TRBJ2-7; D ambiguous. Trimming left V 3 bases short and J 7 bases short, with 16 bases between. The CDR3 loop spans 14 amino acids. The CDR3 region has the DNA TGTGCCAGCAGTTTTGCTCAGCCGGGCAGAGAGCAGTACTTC. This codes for CASSFAQPGREQYF.

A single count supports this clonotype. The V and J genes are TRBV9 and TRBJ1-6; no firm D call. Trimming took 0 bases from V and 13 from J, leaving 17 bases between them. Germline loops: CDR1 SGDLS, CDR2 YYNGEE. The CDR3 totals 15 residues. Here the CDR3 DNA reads TGTGCCAGCAGCGTAGAGCCGGCTACTCGGATCCCCCTCCACTTT. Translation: CASSVEPATRIPLHF.

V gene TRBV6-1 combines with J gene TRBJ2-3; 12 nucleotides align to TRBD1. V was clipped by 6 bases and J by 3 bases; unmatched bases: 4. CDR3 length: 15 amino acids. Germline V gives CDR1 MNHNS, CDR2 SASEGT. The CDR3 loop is CASRRDRGQTDTQYF. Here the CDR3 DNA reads TGTGCCAGCAGGAGGGACAGGGGGCAGACAGATACGCAGTATTTT.

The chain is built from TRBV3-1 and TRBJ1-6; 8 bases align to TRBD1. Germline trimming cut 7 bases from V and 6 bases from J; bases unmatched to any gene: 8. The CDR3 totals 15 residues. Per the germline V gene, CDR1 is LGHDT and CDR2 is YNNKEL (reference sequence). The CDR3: CASNIGQGPNSPLHF. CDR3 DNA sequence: TGTGCCAGCAATATTGGACAGGGACCTAATTCACCCCTCCACTTT.

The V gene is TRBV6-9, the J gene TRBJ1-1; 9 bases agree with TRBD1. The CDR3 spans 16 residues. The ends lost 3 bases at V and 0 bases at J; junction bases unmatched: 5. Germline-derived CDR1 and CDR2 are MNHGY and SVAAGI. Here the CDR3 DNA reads TGTGCCAGCAGTTACGAGGACAGGGGAATGAACACTGAAGCTTTCTTT. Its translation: CASSYEDRGMNTEAFF.

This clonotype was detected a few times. CDR3 coding DNA: TGTGCCATCATGTCGGACAGTTTGAGTGAGCAGTTCTTC. It translates to CAIMSDSLSEQFF. The J gene is TRBJ2-1, the V gene TRBV10-3; D is perhaps TRBD1 (6 bases). Per germline, CDR1 ENHRY and CDR2 SYGVKD. The CDR3 sequence is 13 residues long. Between the trimmed V and J ends, which lost 7 bases and 9 bases, there was a span of 16 bases.

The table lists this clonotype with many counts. The CDR3 protein is CARGESKSPNQPQHF. Written as DNA, the CDR3 is TGTGCCAGGGGGGAAAGCAAGAGCCCCAATCAGCCCCAGCATTTT. This chain uses TRBV2 with TRBJ1-5; TRBD1 is a possible D gene (5 bases). The CDR3 has 15 residues. Trimming stripped 9 bases from V and 3 bases from J, with 18 bases between. Germline lookup yields CDR1 SNHLY and CDR2 FYNNEI.

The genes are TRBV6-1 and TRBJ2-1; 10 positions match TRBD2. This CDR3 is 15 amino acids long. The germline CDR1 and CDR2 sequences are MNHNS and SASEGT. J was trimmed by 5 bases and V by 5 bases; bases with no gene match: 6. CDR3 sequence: CASSRLAGEHNEQFF. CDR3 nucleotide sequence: TGTGCCAGCAGTCGTCTAGCGGGGGAGCACAATGAGCAGTTCTTC.

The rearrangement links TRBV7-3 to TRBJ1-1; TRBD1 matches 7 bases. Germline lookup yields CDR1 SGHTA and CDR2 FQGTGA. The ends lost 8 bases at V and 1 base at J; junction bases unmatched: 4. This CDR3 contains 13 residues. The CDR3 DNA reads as TGTGCCAGCGGACAGGTGGGGAACACTGAAGCTTTCTTT. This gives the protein CASGQVGNTEAFF.

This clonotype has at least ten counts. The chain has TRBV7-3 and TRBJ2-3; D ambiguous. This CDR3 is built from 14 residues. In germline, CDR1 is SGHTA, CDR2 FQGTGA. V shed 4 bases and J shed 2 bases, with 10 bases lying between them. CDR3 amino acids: CASSSQRHTDTQYF. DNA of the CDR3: TGTGCCAGCAGCTCCCAGAGGCACACAGATACGCAGTATTTT.

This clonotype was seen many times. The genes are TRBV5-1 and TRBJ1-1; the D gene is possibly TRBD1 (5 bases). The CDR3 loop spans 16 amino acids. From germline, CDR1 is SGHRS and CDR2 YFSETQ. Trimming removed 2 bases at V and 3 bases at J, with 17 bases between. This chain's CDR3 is CASSLPRMGLDTEAFF. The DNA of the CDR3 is TGCGCCAGCAGCTTACCCCGAATGGGGCTTGACACTGAAGCTTTCTTT.

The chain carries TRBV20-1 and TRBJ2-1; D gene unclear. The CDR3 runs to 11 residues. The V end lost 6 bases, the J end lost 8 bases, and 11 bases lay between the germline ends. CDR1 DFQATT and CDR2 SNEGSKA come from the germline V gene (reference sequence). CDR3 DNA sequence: TGCAGTGCCACACCCGAACATGAGCAGTTCTTC. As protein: CSATPEHEQFF.

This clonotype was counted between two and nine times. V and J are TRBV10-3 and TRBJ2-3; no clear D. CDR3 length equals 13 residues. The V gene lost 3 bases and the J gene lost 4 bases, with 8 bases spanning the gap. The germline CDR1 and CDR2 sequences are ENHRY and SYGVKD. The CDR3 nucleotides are TGTGCCATCAGTGATTTGGCCTCAGATACGCAGTATTTT. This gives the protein CAISDLASDTQYF.

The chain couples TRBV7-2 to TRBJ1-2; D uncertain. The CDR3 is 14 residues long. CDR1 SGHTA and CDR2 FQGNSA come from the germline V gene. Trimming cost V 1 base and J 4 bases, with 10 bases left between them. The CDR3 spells CASSLVSTGYGYTF. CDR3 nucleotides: TGTGCCAGCAGCTTAGTATCGACTGGCTATGGCTACACCTTC.

For the CDR3, the DNA is TGTGCCAGGGGGGACAGGGACGTCTATGGCTACACCTTC. The encoded protein is CARGDRDVYGYTF. The chain has TRBV2 and TRBJ1-2, with 9 bases aligning to TRBD1. This CDR3 region has 13 residues. Germline values: CDR1 SNHLY, CDR2 FYNNEI. J lost 4 bases, V lost 9 bases, and 6 bases had no gene match.